These T cell receptor beta chains were read from a single sample in a study of cytomegalovirus exposure and HLA in healthy donors. Produced via immunoSEQ multiplex PCR; TCRdb's table is partial and in-frame only. The sample lists approximately 200,000 clones, less than 80% occurring once. The sample consisted of PBMCs. These receptors were taken from a woman younger than 45 in good health and CMV-seropositive. Each CDR3 is given with its conserved first and last residue. D genes are given only for firm matches. A clone size is listed for some rows: how often the clone was seen (once, few, many), or a class if it is expanded.

j_call | d_call | clone_size | v_call | cdr3_nt | cdr3_aa
TRBJ2-1 | TRBD2 | few | TRBV7-2 | TGTGCCAGCAGCTTAGAACTAGCGATAATGGAGCAGTTCTTC | CASSLELAIMEQFF
TRBJ1-4 | TRBD1 | . | TRBV13 | TGTGCCAGCAGGCCAGGGGGTGCTAATGAAAAACTGTTTTTT | CASRPGGANEKLFF
TRBJ1-2 | . | . | TRBV27 | TGTGCCAGCAGTTTCGAACAGGGTGTTGGGGGCTACACCTTC | CASSFEQGVGGYTF
TRBJ2-2 | . | . | TRBV9 | TGTGCCAGCAGCGTAGGCGGGGCGAACACCGGGGAGCTGTTTTTT | CASSVGGANTGELFF
TRBJ1-3 | . | . | TRBV6-1 | TGTGCCCACCACCCCCGGGGCTCTGGAAACACCATATATTTT | CAHHPRGSGNTIYF
TRBJ1-2 | . | . | TRBV5-1 | TGCGCCAGCAGCTTGGACGGGACAAACTATGGCTACACCTTC | CASSLDGTNYGYTF
TRBJ2-5 | . | . | TRBV4-1 | TGCGCCAGCAAGGGAGGTCGGATTGGAGAGACCCAGTACTTC | CASKGGRIGETQYF
TRBJ1-1 | . | . | TRBV30 | TGTGCCTGGAGTCCGCGGGCGCCGAACACTGAAGCTTTCTTT | CAWSPRAPNTEAFF
TRBJ1-1 | . | . | TRBV28 | TGTGCCAGCAGTTTCGGTAACACTGAAGCTTTCTTT | CASSFGNTEAFF
TRBJ2-1 | . | . | TRBV7-2 | TGTGCCAGCAGCGTACAGGGTTTTAACGAGCAGTTCTTC | CASSVQGFNEQFF
TRBJ1-1 | . | . | TRBV5-1 | TGCGCCAGCAGCCCCAACCAGGGATTGAACACTGAAGCTTTCTTT | CASSPNQGLNTEAFF
TRBJ1-2 | . | . | TRBV6-1 | TGTGCCAGCAGTTTGACGGAGGGCTATGGCTACACCTTC | CASSLTEGYGYTF
TRBJ1-2 | . | . | TRBV7-2 | TGTGCCAGCAGCTTGGAGGCCGGGACATATTATGGCTACACCTTC | CASSLEAGTYYGYTF
TRBJ2-1 | TRBD2 | . | TRBV7-2 | TGTGCCAGCAGCCCTCAACCTCTAGCGGTCTCCTACAATGAGCAGTTCTTC | CASSPQPLAVSYNEQFF
TRBJ2-4 | . | once | TRBV7-2 | TGTGCCAGCAGCTTAGAAATCGGCATTCAGTACTTC | CASSLEIGIQYF
TRBJ2-2 | TRBD2 | . | TRBV19 | TGTGCCAGTAGGATGGGTCCGGGAGGGACCGGGGAGCTGTTTTTT | CASRMGPGGTGELFF